The 15 T cell receptor beta chains below come from one sample, sequenced in a study of blood T cell repertoires in COVID-19. Data came from immunoSEQ multiplex PCR; TCRdb stores just in-frame clones and leaves some out. The sample includes some 170,000 clones, 70% to 80% of them seen just once. Material for sequencing was PBMCs or T cells enriched from blood (not recorded which). Source of these receptors: a woman aged 45-60 years who had recovered from COVID-19.

This chain links TRBV5-1 with TRBJ2-3; 8 bases are shared with TRBD2. Germline loops: CDR1 SGHRS, CDR2 YFSETQ. J was trimmed by 6 bases and V by 5 bases; bases with no gene match: 14. The CDR3 consists of 16 residues. CDR3 protein: CASSQQGAGGGDTQYF. The CDR3 region has the DNA TGCGCCAGCAGTCAGCAAGGGGCGGGAGGAGGGGATACGCAGTATTTT.

The gene calls are TRBV2 and TRBJ1-1; D unclear. The V gene's germline CDR1 is SNHLY and CDR2 FYNNEI. The ends were cut back, 6 bases at V and 1 base at J, with 12 bases in the middle. CDR3 length equals 14 residues. The CDR3 DNA reads as TGTGCCAGCAGGCCGGACTTCGGGAACACTGAAGCTTTCTTT. This gives the protein CASRPDFGNTEAFF. The whole variable domain, filled in from reference TRBV2 and TRBJ1-1, reads EPEVTQTPSHQVTQMGQEVILRCVPISNHLYFYWYRQILGQKVEFLVSFYNNEISEKSEIFDDQFSVERPDGSNFTLKIRSTKLEDSAMYFCASRPDFGNTEAFFGQGTRLTVV.

V is TRBV5-6 and J is TRBJ2-1; 11 bases line up with TRBD2. Germline V gives CDR1 SGHDT, CDR2 YYEEEE. J lost 1 base, V lost 4 bases, and 10 bases had no gene match. The length of the CDR3 is 18 residues. In DNA form, the CDR3 reads TGTGCCAGCAGCGGGAGACTAGCGGGAAAAAGGTCCTACAATGAGCAGTTCTTC. Its translation is CASSGRLAGKRSYNEQFF.

J is TRBJ2-3 and V is TRBV2; 7 bases are shared with TRBD2. Germline V gene sequence: CDR1 SNHLY, CDR2 FYNNEI. With 6 bases clipped from V and 5 bases from J, the junction kept 5 bases outside the gene matches. There are 13 residues in the CDR3. Written as DNA, the CDR3 is TGTGCCAGCAGCCGACTAGCTGGAGATACGCAGTATTTT. Its translation is CASSRLAGDTQYF.

The gene calls are TRBV9 and TRBJ2-5, with 8 bases lining up with TRBD1. V was pared by 4 bases and J by 6 bases, with 8 bases of the junction left unmatched. Germline V lookup: CDR1 SGDLS, CDR2 YYNGEE. This CDR3 comprises 14 residues. The DNA of the CDR3 is TGTGCCAGCAGCCCCCGGACAGGGACGAAGACCCAGTACTTC. It codes for CASSPRTGTKTQYF.

The chain joins TRBV7-3 to TRBJ2-5; 10 bases match TRBD1. With V trimmed by 5 bases and J by 5 bases, 14 bases remained unmatched. The CDR3 has 17 residues. CDR1 and CDR2 from the germline V gene are SGHTA and FQGTGA. CDR3: CASSPSPSTGGKETQYF. DNA for the CDR3: TGTGCCAGCAGCCCCTCCCCCTCGACAGGGGGCAAGGAGACCCAGTACTTC.

The gene calls are TRBV28 and TRBJ2-7; 7 nucleotides agree with TRBD1. V lost 5 bases, J lost 2 bases, and 9 bases stayed unmatched. This CDR3 comprises 15 residues. The germline gives CDR1 MDHEN, CDR2 SYDVKM. The CDR3 sequence: CASSGNGQVTYEQYF. In nucleotides, the CDR3 is TGTGCCAGCAGTGGAAACGGACAGGTCACCTACGAGCAGTACTTC.

This clone turned up a few times. The chain employs TRBV27 and TRBJ1-2; 9 bases agree with TRBD1. Germline V gene lookup returns CDR1 MNHEY and CDR2 SMNVEV (reference sequence). CDR3 length equals 15 residues. Trimming at V came to 4 bases and at J to 8 bases, leaving 11 bases not matched to a gene. The CDR3 region is CASSSLALTGGGYTF. CDR3 sequence (DNA): TGTGCCAGCAGTTCTCTGGCCCTGACAGGGGGAGGCTACACCTTC.

The chain links TRBV9 to TRBJ2-4, with 8 bases identical to TRBD1. This CDR3 comprises 14 residues. V lost 3 bases to trimming and J lost 9 bases; unmatched junction nucleotides: 8. The germline V gene encodes CDR1 SGDLS and CDR2 YYNGEE. The CDR3 bases are TGTGCCAGCAGCGCAGGACAGGGTCTGGGCATTCAGTACTTC. Its protein is CASSAGQGLGIQYF.

The count of this clone is one. The rearrangement uses TRBV15 and TRBJ2-7, with 7 bases matching TRBD1. V lost 0 bases, J lost 2 bases, and 7 bases stayed unmatched. The CDR3 totals 16 residues. Germline CDR1 is LNHNV and CDR2 is YYDKDF (reference sequence). The CDR3 loop reads CATSRDRAQGAYEQYF. In DNA, the CDR3 is TGTGCCACCAGCAGAGATCGGGCCCAGGGGGCCTACGAGCAGTACTTC.

CDR3 sequence reads: CASSTGTSVYEQYF. The CDR3 DNA reads as TGTGCCAGCAGTACCGGGACTAGCGTATACGAGCAGTACTTC. The chain links TRBV6-5 to TRBJ2-7; 10 nucleotides line up with TRBD2. The CDR3 totals 14 residues. CDR1 and CDR2 from the germline V gene are MNHEY and SVGAGI. V trimming: 5 bases; J trimming: 4 bases; junction bases outside the gene matches: 5.

The V call is TRBV5-6, the J call TRBJ1-5, with D possibly matching TRBD1 (5 bases). Germline CDR1 is SGHDT and CDR2 is YYEEEE. This CDR3 has 17 residues. Between the trimmed V and J ends, which lost 3 bases and 2 bases, there was a span of 18 bases. The CDR3 DNA sequence: TGTGCCAGCAGCTCGGGACTGAACCTCGGTGGCAATCAGCCCCAGCATTTT. Its translation: CASSSGLNLGGNQPQHF. The full variable domain, in which reference TRBV5-6 and TRBJ1-5 provide the parts outside the CDR3, is DAGVTQSPTHLIKTRGQQVTLRCSPKSGHDTVSWYQQALGQGPQFIFQYYEEEERQRGNFPDRFSGHQFPNYSSELNVNALLLGDSALYLCASSSGLNLGGNQPQHFGDGTRLSIL.

V usage is TRBV7-9 and J usage is TRBJ2-2; D remains unclear. CDR1 is SEHNR, CDR2 FQNEAQ, per germline (reference sequence). The ends were cut back, 0 bases at V and 6 bases at J, with 5 bases in the middle. CDR3 length: 13 amino acids. The CDR3 loop is CASSLAGPGELFF. CDR3 nucleotides: TGTGCCAGCAGCTTAGCGGGCCCCGGGGAGCTGTTTTTT.

The genes are TRBV27 and TRBJ2-1; tentative D call: TRBD2 (6 bases). The length of the CDR3 is 14 residues. V gave up 5 bases and J gave up 8 bases, with 16 bases separating them. CDR1 is MNHEY, CDR2 SMNVEV, per germline (reference sequence). CDR3 in amino acids: CASSTGGRWDEQFF. The DNA of the CDR3 is TGTGCCAGCAGTACCGGGGGACGGTGGGATGAGCAGTTCTTC.

The rearrangement joins TRBV28 to TRBJ2-5, with a weak D call TRBD2 (7 bases). Per germline, CDR1 MDHEN and CDR2 SYDVKM. V was cut by 4 bases and J by 5 bases, with 17 bases left in between. The CDR3 contains 15 residues. Here the CDR3 reads CASSSTGHGGETQYF. The CDR3 DNA reads TGTGCCAGCAGTTCAACGGGACACGGGGGGGAGACCCAGTACTTC.